A selection of T cell receptor beta chains follows, all from one sample in a study of memory CD4+ T cells and cytomegalovirus serostatus. The assay was immunoSEQ multiplex PCR, and TCRdb's table has in-frame clones only and misses some. The sample holds some 87,000 clones, 80% seen once. Sequences were obtained from memory CD4+ T cells from blood. The receptors shown here come from an adult in good health and CMV-seropositive. Both conserved end residues are part of each CDR3. A D gene is named only where the DNA matches it firmly.

V gene: TRBV9
D gene: NA
CDR3 protein: CASSVQGTGELFF

V gene: TRBV7-2
D gene: NA
CDR3 protein: CASSLADSQFSGYTF

V gene: TRBV4-2
D gene: NA
CDR3 protein: CASSQDHGNTEAFF

V gene: TRBV6-6
D gene: TRBD2
CDR3 protein: CASSSPGLAGGETQYF

V gene: TRBV5-1
D gene: TRBD2
CDR3 protein: CASSSSGSTDTQYF

V gene: TRBV19
D gene: NA
CDR3 protein: CASSIGTGLTDTQYF

V gene: TRBV7-2
D gene: TRBD1
CDR3 protein: CASRQGAHTNIQYF

V gene: TRBV18
D gene: TRBD1
CDR3 protein: CASSLGTVQPQHF

V gene: TRBV18
D gene: NA
CDR3 protein: CASSPGSSGDYGYTF

V gene: TRBV28
D gene: NA
CDR3 protein: CASSPRVRAFF

V gene: TRBV14
D gene: TRBD1
CDR3 protein: CASSHGTGKGNTEAFF

V gene: TRBV15
D gene: NA
CDR3 protein: CATSRDTRVYEQYF

V gene: TRBV5-1
D gene: TRBD1
CDR3 protein: CASSFTGTGGMNTEAFF

V gene: TRBV6-5
D gene: NA
CDR3 protein: CASSYRSSGANVLTF

V gene: TRBV2
D gene: NA
CDR3 protein: CASSAQPYEQYF

V gene: TRBV29-1
D gene: TRBD1
CDR3 protein: CSVGGLTGKGSEQFF

V gene: TRBV7-2
D gene: NA
CDR3 protein: CASSNQGRRETQYF

V gene: TRBV7-3
D gene: TRBD1
CDR3 protein: CASSLGGQYNEQFF

V gene: TRBV7-9
D gene: NA
CDR3 protein: CASSFGSEQYNEQFF

V gene: TRBV11-2
D gene: NA
CDR3 protein: CASSPGWIAEAFF

V gene: TRBV19
D gene: NA
CDR3 protein: CASSISAQGVYGYTF

V gene: TRBV5-1
D gene: TRBD1
CDR3 protein: CASSERQGANIQYF

V gene: TRBV15
D gene: NA
CDR3 protein: CATSRDLQAPEKLFF

V gene: TRBV7-3
D gene: TRBD1
CDR3 protein: CASSPTGGWNSPLHF

V gene: TRBV2
D gene: TRBD1
CDR3 protein: CASSLGAQGAGELFF